Listed below are T cell receptor beta chains from one sample, sequenced in a study of cytomegalovirus exposure and HLA in healthy donors. The method was immunoSEQ multiplex PCR; TCRdb's version includes in-frame clones alone and lacks a portion of them. The sample has approximately 220,000 clones; roughly 83% are singletons. Sequenced material: PBMCs. The origin of the receptors is a boy between 2 and 15 years old in good health and CMV-seronegative. CDR3s include the opening cysteine and the closing phenylalanine or tryptophan. A D gene is named only where the DNA matches it firmly. Only part of the rows carry a size: once, few, many, or a class if the clone is expanded.

J | V | size | D | length | DNA | CDR3
TRBJ1-2 | TRBV4-2 | NA | NA | 14 | TGTGCCAGCAGCCGCGGGACCCCAAACTATGGCTACACCTTC | CASSRGTPNYGYTF
TRBJ2-1 | TRBV7-3 | NA | TRBD2 | 17 | TGTGCCAGCAGCTTAAAGGCGGGACTAGCGGTGGACAATGAGCAGTTCTTC | CASSLKAGLAVDNEQFF
TRBJ1-1 | TRBV19 | NA | NA | 14 | TGTGCCAGTAGTATAGCCACGGGGAACACTGAAGCTTTCTTT | CASSIATGNTEAFF
TRBJ2-2 | TRBV7-8 | NA | TRBD1 | 17 | TGTGCCAGCAGCCTAAGTAAGACAGGGGTGGACACCGGGGAGCTGTTTTTT | CASSLSKTGVDTGELFF
TRBJ1-1 | TRBV7-9 | once | NA | 13 | TGTGCCAGCAGCGACGGGACTTACACTGAAGCTTTCTTT | CASSDGTYTEAFF
TRBJ1-2 | TRBV2 | NA | NA | 14 | TGTGCCAGCAGCGCAAGACAGTCTAACTATGGCTACACCTTC | CASSARQSNYGYTF
TRBJ2-7 | TRBV6-5 | NA | TRBD1 | 15 | TGTGCCAGCAAAAGCCGGGACAGGGGGTCTTACGAGCAGTACTTC | CASKSRDRGSYEQYF
TRBJ2-1 | TRBV7-9 | NA | TRBD2 | 17 | TGTGCCAGCAGCTTACCGGGCGAAGTAGCGGGAGGCAGTGAGCAGTTCTTC | CASSLPGEVAGGSEQFF
TRBJ1-5 | TRBV18 | NA | NA | 13 | TGTGCCAGCTCAGCCCTCAGACAGGAGCCCCAGCATTTT | CASSALRQEPQHF
TRBJ2-1 | TRBV6-6 | NA | TRBD2 | 15 | TGTGCCAGCAGCCGCGGACTAGCGGGGGCGGGGGAGCAGTTCTTC | CASSRGLAGAGEQFF
TRBJ2-1 | TRBV7-7 | NA | TRBD2 | 13 | TGTGCTAGCAGCTTAGCCACTAGCGCTGAGCAGTTCTTC | CASSLATSAEQFF
TRBJ1-1 | TRBV6-1 | NA | NA | 13 | TGTGCCAGCTTCCCGGACATAATCACTGAAGCTTTCTTT | CASFPDIITEAFF
TRBJ2-2 | TRBV6-5 | NA | NA | 14 | TGTGCCAGCAGTTACTACACAGCCAAGAGGGAGCTGTTTTTT | CASSYYTAKRELFF
TRBJ1-4 | TRBV27 | few | NA | 11 | TGTGCCAGCAGGAGTAATGAAAAACTGTTTTTT | CASRSNEKLFF
TRBJ2-3 | TRBV6-5 | NA | TRBD2 | 14 | TGTGCCAGCAAGGATAGCGGGAGCACAGATACGCAGTATTTT | CASKDSGSTDTQYF
TRBJ2-1 | TRBV27 | NA | NA | 13 | TGTGCCAGCAGCCTTGGAGCTTACAATGAGCAGTTCTTC | CASSLGAYNEQFF
TRBJ1-1 | TRBV5-4 | NA | TRBD1 | 14 | TGTGCCAGCAGCGGGGGGGGACAGGGCACTGAAGCTTTCTTT | CASSGGGQGTEAFF
TRBJ1-6 | TRBV5-8 | NA | NA | 15 | TGTGCCAGCAGCCCATCTAGGGAGGGAAATTCACCCCTCCACTTT | CASSPSREGNSPLHF
TRBJ2-4 | TRBV5-1 | NA | TRBD2 | 20 | TGCGCCAGCAGCTTGGCTCAGGAGTTTATAACGGGGGGAGGGAAAAACATTCAGTACTTC | CASSLAQEFITGGGKNIQYF
TRBJ2-1 | TRBV19 | NA | NA | 12 | TGTGCCAGTAGTTCGACGGGCAATGAGCAGTTCTTC | CASSSTGNEQFF
TRBJ2-7 | TRBV4-1 | NA | NA | 15 | TGCGCCAGCAGCCAAGATGTCACAGGAGCCCGTGCGCAGTACTTC | CASSQDVTGARAQYF
TRBJ2-7 | TRBV5-5 | NA | TRBD2 | 15 | TGTGCCAGCAGCTTGGCAGCGGGGTCTACCTACGAGCAGTACTTC | CASSLAAGSTYEQYF
TRBJ1-1 | TRBV5-5 | NA | NA | 13 | TGTGCCAGCAGCTTTACAGGGAACACTGAAGCTTTCTTT | CASSFTGNTEAFF
TRBJ2-7 | TRBV7-9 | once | TRBD1 | 14 | TGTGCCAGCAGATATTCTACAGGGGTGGGGGAGCAGTACTTC | CASRYSTGVGEQYF
TRBJ1-2 | TRBV4-1 | NA | TRBD1 | 17 | TGCGCCAGCAGCTGTTATGGGACAGGGAGCCCAGATGAAGGCTACACCTTC | CASSCYGTGSPDEGYTF
TRBJ2-5 | TRBV7-8 | NA | NA | 16 | TGTGCCAGCAGCTTAGTTGGCGGGCCCAACTCGGAGACCCAGTACTTC | CASSLVGGPNSETQYF
TRBJ1-2 | TRBV10-3 | few | TRBD1 | 14 | TGTGCCATCAGCCCCCCGGGACAGGATTATGGCTACACCTTC | CAISPPGQDYGYTF
TRBJ2-1 | TRBV6-4 | NA | TRBD2 | 15 | TGTGCCAGCAGTGAAGGCGGGGGGGCCGGAGATGAGCAGTTCTTC | CASSEGGGAGDEQFF
TRBJ2-3 | TRBV5-8 | once | NA | 17 | TGTGCCAGCAGCTTGGCGGGGACAGCGGGGGCGTTGGAGACGCAGTATTTT | CASSLAGTAGALETQYF
TRBJ2-5 | TRBV18 | NA | NA | 16 | TGTGCCAGCTCACCACCCGCGCAACGGTCTCAAGAGACCCAGTACTTC | CASSPPAQRSQETQYF
TRBJ1-2 | TRBV7-9 | NA | NA | 15 | TGTGCCAGCAGCTCCCACCATGGGGCGGTCTATGGCTACACCTTC | CASSSHHGAVYGYTF
TRBJ1-6 | TRBV6-6 | NA | TRBD1 | 14 | TGTGCCAGCAGTGACAGGGGCCATAATTCACCCCTCCACTTT | CASSDRGHNSPLHF
TRBJ2-7 | TRBV6-1 | NA | NA | 16 | TGTGCCAGCAGTGATTGGGGTTCGGGATCGGCCTACGAGCAGTACTTC | CASSDWGSGSAYEQYF
TRBJ1-5 | TRBV19 | NA | NA | 12 | TGTGCCAGTAGTATCCGGGATCAGCCCCAGCATTTT | CASSIRDQPQHF
TRBJ2-3 | TRBV4-1 | once | NA | 18 | TGCGCCAGCAGCCAAGAGGGGGACTCCTCCATGTTGGGGGATACGCAGTATTTT | CASSQEGDSSMLGDTQYF
TRBJ2-1 | TRBV6-5 | NA | NA | 11 | TGTGCCAGCAGGGTGGCCTCCGAGCAGTTCTTC | CASRVASEQFF
TRBJ2-1 | TRBV5-1 | NA | TRBD2 | 14 | TGCGCCAGCAGCCTGGGGACTAGATGGGATGAGCAGTTCTTC | CASSLGTRWDEQFF
TRBJ2-1 | TRBV5-4 | NA | TRBD2 | 16 | TGTGCCAGCAGCTTGACCGAGCGGGGGGGCCTAAATGAGCAGTTCTTC | CASSLTERGGLNEQFF
TRBJ2-1 | TRBV6-1 | few | NA | 14 | TGTGCCAGCAGTCGGGGGAGCTCCTACAATGAGCAGTTCTTC | CASSRGSSYNEQFF
TRBJ1-2 | TRBV7-6 | NA | NA | 15 | TGTGCCAGCAGCCAATACAGGACGGGGGACTATGGCTACACCTTC | CASSQYRTGDYGYTF
TRBJ2-7 | TRBV5-1 | NA | TRBD1 | 15 | TGCGCCAGCAGCACCTTACAGGGGGCGCAAAGCGAGCAGTACTTC | CASSTLQGAQSEQYF
TRBJ1-2 | TRBV6-5 | NA | TRBD1 | 12 | TGTGCCAGCAGGGGAGGACAGGGAAGTTACACCTTC | CASRGGQGSYTF
TRBJ2-1 | TRBV7-7 | NA | NA | 18 | TGTGCTAGCAGGTCGACGAACAGGGACATCGCATTGTTTAATGAGCAGTTCTTC | CASRSTNRDIALFNEQFF
TRBJ1-1 | TRBV19 | NA | NA | 15 | TGTGCCAGTAGTACCCGAACGCAGGGTACCACTGAAGCTTTCTTT | CASSTRTQGTTEAFF
TRBJ2-2 | TRBV1 | NA | NA | 15 | TGCACCCTTACCGCTGACAGGTCGAACACCGGGGAGCTGTTTTTT | CTLTADRSNTGELFF
TRBJ1-1 | TRBV9 | NA | NA | 15 | TGTGCCAGCAGCGTAGTGGGAGGGGCGAACACTGAAGCTTTCTTT | CASSVVGGANTEAFF
TRBJ2-5 | TRBV6-1 | NA | TRBD1 | 15 | TGTGCCAGCAGTGAAGCGCGGACAGGGCGAGAGACCCAGTACTTC | CASSEARTGRETQYF
TRBJ2-4 | TRBV11-2 | NA | NA | 16 | TGTGCCAGCAGCCCCCCTATATTGCGAGCCAAAAACATTCAGTACTTC | CASSPPILRAKNIQYF
TRBJ2-1 | TRBV9 | NA | TRBD2 | 17 | TGTGCCAGCAGCGTAGAGGAACTAGCGGATTCCTACAATGAGCAGTTCTTC | CASSVEELADSYNEQFF
TRBJ2-3 | TRBV29-1 | NA | NA | 13 | TGCAGCGTCGAGGGACATAACACAGATACGCAGTATTTT | CSVEGHNTDTQYF
TRBJ1-6 | TRBV13 | NA | NA | 13 | TGTGCCAGCAGCTTTTCCCGCGGTTCACCCCTCCACTTT | CASSFSRGSPLHF
TRBJ2-3 | TRBV13 | NA | TRBD2 | 15 | TGTGCCAGCAGCTTTTCTAGCGGGGGGGCCGACACGCAGTATTTT | CASSFSSGGADTQYF
TRBJ1-1 | TRBV6-5 | NA | TRBD1 | 15 | TGTGCCAGCAGCGATAAGAGACAGGGTGACACTGAAGCTTTCTTT | CASSDKRQGDTEAFF